This T cell receptor (beta chain) was retrieved from a study of cytomegalovirus exposure and HLA in healthy donors. 13 Jbeta primers and 60 Vbeta primers were used for the PCR. The table came from immunoSEQ multiplex PCR; TCRdb's copy has only in-frame clones and leaves some out. This sample yields about 120,000 clones, of which roughly four fifths are seen a single time; about 3.5% belongs to the top ten. Concerning this clone itself: The antigen remains undetermined.

The V gene's germline CDR1 is MDHEN and CDR2 SYDVKM. CDR3 size: 17 residues. V was trimmed by 5 bases and J by 0 bases, leaving 17 bases between them. Study outcomes and limitations: Some V segments (TRBV6-2 and TRBV6-3 among them) were excluded as indistinguishable. In a later analysis, at a false discovery rate of 0.05, some 17,000 TCR beta sequences were associated with HLA alleles. The study found most TCR sequences rare, yet found some public TCRs in many donors.

The TCR was taken from a woman aged 30 to 39 in good health and CMV-seropositive. This sequence joins TRBV28 and TRBJ1-5; weak D call: TRBD1 (6 bases). The sequenced sample consisted of PBMCs. The CDR3 sequence is CASSSPDRINSNQPQHF. In nucleotides, the CDR3 is TGTGCCAGCAGTAGCCCTGACAGGATTAATAGCAATCAGCCCCAGCATTTT. Filled out from reference TRBV28 and TRBJ1-5, the complete variable domain reads DVKVTQSSRYLVKRTGEKVFLECVQDMDHENMFWYRQDPGLGLRLIYFSYDVKMKEKGDIPEGYSVSREKKERFSLILESASTNQTSMYLCASSSPDRINSNQPQHFGDGTRLSIL.